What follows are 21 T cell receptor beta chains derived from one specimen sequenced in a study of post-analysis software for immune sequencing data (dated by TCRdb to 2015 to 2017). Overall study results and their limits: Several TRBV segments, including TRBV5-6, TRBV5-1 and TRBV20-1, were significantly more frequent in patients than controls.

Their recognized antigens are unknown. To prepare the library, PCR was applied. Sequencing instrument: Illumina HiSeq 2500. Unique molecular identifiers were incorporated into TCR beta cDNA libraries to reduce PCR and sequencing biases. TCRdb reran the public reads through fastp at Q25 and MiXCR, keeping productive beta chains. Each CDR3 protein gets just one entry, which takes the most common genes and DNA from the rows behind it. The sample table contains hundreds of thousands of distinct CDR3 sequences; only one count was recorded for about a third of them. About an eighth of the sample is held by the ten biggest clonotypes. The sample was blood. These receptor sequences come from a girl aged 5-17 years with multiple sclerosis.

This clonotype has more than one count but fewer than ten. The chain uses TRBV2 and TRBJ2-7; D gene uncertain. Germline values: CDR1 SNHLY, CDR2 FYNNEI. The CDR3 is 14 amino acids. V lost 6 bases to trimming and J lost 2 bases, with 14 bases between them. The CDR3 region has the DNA TGTGCCAGCAGCTTGCCCGGAGCCACCTACGAGCAGTACTTC. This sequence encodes CASSLPGATYEQYF.

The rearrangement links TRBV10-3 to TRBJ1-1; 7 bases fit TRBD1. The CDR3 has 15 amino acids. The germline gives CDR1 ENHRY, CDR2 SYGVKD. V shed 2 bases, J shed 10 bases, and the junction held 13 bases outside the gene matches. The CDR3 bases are TGTGCCATCAGTGAGACGGAGGGGGCAGTCGGTGGAGCTTTCTTT. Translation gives CAISETEGAVGGAFF.

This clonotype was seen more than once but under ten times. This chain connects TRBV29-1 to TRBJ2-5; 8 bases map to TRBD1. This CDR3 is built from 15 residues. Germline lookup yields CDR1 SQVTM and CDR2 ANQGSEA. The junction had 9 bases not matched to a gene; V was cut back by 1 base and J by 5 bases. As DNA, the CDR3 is TGCAGCGTTGAAGGCAGGGGGCGCACGTTGGAGACCCAGTACTTC. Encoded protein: CSVEGRGRTLETQYF.

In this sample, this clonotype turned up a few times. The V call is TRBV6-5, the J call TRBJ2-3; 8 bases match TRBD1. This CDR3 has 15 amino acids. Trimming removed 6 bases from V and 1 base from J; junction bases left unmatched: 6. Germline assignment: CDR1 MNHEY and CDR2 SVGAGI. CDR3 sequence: CASRRKGQGTDTQYF. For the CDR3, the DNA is TGTGCCAGCAGGCGAAAGGGACAGGGCACAGATACGCAGTATTTT.

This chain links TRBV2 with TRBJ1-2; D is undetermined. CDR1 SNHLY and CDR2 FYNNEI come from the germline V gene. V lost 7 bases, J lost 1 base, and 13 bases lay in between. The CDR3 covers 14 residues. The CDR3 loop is CASNEGRGNYGYTF. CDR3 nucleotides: TGTGCCAGCAACGAGGGTCGGGGTAACTATGGCTACACCTTC.

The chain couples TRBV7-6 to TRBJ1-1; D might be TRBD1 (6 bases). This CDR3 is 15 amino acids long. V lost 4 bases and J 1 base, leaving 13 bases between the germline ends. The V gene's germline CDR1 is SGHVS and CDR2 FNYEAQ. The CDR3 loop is CASSSRPTGNTEAFF. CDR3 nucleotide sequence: TGTGCCAGCAGCTCTCGGCCGACAGGGAACACTGAAGCTTTCTTT.

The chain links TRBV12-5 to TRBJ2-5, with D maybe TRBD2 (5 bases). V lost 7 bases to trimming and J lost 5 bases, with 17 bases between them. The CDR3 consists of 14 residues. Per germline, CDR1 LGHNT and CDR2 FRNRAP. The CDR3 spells CASAQVIGLETQYF. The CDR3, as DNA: TGTGCTAGTGCCCAGGTCATCGGACTGGAGACCCAGTACTTC.

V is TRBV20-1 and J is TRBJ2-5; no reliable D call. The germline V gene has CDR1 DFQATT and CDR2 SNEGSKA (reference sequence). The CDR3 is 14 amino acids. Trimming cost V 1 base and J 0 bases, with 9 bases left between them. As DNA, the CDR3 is TGCAGTGCTAGAGTTTTCCTAGACCAAGAGACCCAGTACTTC. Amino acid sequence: CSARVFLDQETQYF.

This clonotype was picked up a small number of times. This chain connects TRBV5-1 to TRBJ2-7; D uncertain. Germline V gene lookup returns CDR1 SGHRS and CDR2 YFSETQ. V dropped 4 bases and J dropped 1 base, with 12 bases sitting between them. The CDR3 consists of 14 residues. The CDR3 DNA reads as TGCGCCAGCAGCCCCTCGTGGCCATCCTACGAGCAGTACTTC. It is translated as CASSPSWPSYEQYF.

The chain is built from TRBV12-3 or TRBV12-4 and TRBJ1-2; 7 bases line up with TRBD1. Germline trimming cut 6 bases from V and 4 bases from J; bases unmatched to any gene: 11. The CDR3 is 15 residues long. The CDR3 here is CASRPLTGMVYGYTF. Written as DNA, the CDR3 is TGTGCCAGCAGACCCCTGACAGGGATGGTCTATGGCTACACCTTC.

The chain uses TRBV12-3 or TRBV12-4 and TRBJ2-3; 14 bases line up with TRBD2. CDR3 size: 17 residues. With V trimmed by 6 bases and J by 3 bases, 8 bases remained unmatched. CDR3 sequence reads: CASSPGTSGGVTDTQYF. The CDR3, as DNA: TGTGCCAGCAGCCCCGGGACTAGCGGGGGTGTAACAGATACGCAGTATTTT.

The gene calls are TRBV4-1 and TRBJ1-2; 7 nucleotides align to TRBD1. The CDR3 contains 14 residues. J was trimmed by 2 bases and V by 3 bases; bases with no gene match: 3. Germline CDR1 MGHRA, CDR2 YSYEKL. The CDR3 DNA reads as TGCGCCAGCAGCCATGCGACAGGGAACTATGGCTACACCTTC. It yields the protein CASSHATGNYGYTF.

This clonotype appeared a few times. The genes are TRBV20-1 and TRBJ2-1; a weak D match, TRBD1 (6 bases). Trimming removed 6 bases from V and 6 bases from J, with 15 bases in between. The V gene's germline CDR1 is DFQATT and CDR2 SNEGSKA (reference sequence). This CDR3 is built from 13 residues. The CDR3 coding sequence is TGCAGTGCCTCGAGGGACATTCGCAATGAGCAGTTCTTC. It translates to CSASRDIRNEQFF.

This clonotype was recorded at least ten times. CDR3 coding DNA: TGTGCCAGCAGCGGTCTCGGGGACGAGCAGTACTTC. Its protein product is CASSGLGDEQYF. The chain recombines TRBV9 with TRBJ2-7; TRBD2 is a possible D gene (5 bases). Germline V lookup: CDR1 SGDLS, CDR2 YYNGEE. The CDR3 consists of 12 residues. The V and J ends lost 3 bases and 5 bases respectively, with 9 bases between them.

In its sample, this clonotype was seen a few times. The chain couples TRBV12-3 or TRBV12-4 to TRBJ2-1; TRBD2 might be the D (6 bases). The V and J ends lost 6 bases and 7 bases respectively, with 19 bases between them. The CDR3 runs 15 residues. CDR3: CASSLGGTFSNEQFF. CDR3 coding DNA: TGTGCCAGCAGCCTTGGGGGGACCTTTTCTAATGAGCAGTTCTTC.

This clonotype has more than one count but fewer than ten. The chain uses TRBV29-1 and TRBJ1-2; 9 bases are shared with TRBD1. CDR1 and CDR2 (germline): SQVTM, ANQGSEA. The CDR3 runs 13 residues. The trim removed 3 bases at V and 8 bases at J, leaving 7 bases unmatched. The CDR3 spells CSVDKDRGMGYTF. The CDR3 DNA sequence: TGCAGCGTTGACAAGGACAGGGGAATGGGCTACACCTTC.

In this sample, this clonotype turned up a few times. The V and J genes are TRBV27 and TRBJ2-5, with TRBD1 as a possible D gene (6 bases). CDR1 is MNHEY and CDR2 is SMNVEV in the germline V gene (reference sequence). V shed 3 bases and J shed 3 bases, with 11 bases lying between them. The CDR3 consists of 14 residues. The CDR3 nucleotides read TGTGCCAGCAGTTTTCTGGACAGAAAAGAGACCCAGTACTTC. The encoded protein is CASSFLDRKETQYF.

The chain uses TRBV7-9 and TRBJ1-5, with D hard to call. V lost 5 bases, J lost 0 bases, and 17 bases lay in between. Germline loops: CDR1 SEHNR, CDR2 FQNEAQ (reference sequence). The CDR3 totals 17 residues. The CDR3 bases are TGTGCCAGCAGCCCCTTTCCGCAGGAAAATAGCAATCAGCCCCAGCATTTT. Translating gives CASSPFPQENSNQPQHF.

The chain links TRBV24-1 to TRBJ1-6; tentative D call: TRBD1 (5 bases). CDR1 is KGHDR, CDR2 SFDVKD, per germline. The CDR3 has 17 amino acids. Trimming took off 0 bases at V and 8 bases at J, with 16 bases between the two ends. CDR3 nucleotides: TGTGCCACCAGTGATTTGAATGGAGGGGCGGGAGATTCACCCCTCCACTTT. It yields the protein CATSDLNGGAGDSPLHF.

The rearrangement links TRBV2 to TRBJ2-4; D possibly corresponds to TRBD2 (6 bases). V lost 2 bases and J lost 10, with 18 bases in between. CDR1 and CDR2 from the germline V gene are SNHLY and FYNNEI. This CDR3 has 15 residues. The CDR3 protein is CASSERAGTQGIQYF. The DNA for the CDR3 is TGTGCCAGCAGTGAAAGGGCCGGGACTCAAGGGATTCAGTACTTC.

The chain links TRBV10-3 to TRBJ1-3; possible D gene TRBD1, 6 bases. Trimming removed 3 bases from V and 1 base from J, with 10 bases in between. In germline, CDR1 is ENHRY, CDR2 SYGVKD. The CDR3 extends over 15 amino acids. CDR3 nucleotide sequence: TGTGCCATCAGTGAAGGGGGGCCTTCTGGAAACACCATATATTTT. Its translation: CAISEGGPSGNTIYF.